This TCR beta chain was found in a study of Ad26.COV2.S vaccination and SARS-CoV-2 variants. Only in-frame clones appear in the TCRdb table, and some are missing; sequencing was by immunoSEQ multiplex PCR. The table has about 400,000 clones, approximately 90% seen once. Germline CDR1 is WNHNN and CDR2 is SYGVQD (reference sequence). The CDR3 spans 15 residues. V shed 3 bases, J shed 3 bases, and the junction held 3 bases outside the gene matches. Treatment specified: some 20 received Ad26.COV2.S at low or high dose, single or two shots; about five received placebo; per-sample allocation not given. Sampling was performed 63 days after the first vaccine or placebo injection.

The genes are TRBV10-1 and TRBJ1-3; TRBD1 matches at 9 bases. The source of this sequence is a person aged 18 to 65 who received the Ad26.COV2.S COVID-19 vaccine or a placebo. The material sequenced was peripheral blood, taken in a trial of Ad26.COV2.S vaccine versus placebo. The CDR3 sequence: CASSEDRGFGNTIYF. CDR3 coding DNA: TGCGCCAGCAGTGAAGACAGGGGGTTTGGAAACACCATATATTTT.